These 18 T cell receptor beta chains originate from one sample sequenced in a study of human T cells and chemical hapten exposure. Indicated time point: patch test 3, about 24 weeks after DPC sensitization. Treatment described: therapeutic diphenylcyclopropenone sensitization with weekly scalp DPC. Each CDR3 protein is one row after TCRdb ran MiXCR on the RACE reads. In the table there are some 110,000 distinct CDR3 sequences, less than 40% of which are singletons. The specimen was whole blood, collected in connection with sensitization to the hapten diphenylcyclopropenone (DPC). The receptors were gathered from a man aged 40-50 years with alopecia areata. Some clones in this sample may be carry-over from other donors' samples.

The chain combines TRBV7-2 with TRBJ1-3; D is possibly TRBD1 (5 bases). The CDR3 is 15 residues long. Trimming pared 5 bases from V and 0 bases from J, leaving 11 bases between. In germline, CDR1 is SGHTA, CDR2 FQGNSA. The CDR3 loop reads CASSPDSSSGNTIYF. The CDR3 DNA reads TGTGCCAGCAGCCCTGACAGTAGCTCTGGAAACACCATATATTTT.

The chain employs TRBV27 and TRBJ1-3; D is uncertain. CDR3 length: 14 residues. Deletions cut 2 bases from V and 2 bases from J, with 7 bases between. From germline, CDR1 is MNHEY and CDR2 SMNVEV (reference sequence). CDR3 in DNA: TGTGCCAGCAGTTTACACGGTGCTGGAAACACCATATATTTT. Its translation is CASSLHGAGNTIYF.

This chain connects TRBV7-2 to TRBJ2-2; D is undetermined. Germline lookup yields CDR1 SGHTA and CDR2 FQGNSA. The CDR3 is 12 residues long. Trimming shortened V by 5 bases and J by 3 bases, and 4 bases separated the two germline ends. CDR3 protein: CASSTHTGELFF. In DNA, the CDR3 is TGTGCCAGCAGCACCCACACCGGGGAGCTGTTTTTT.

This chain uses TRBV24-1 with TRBJ2-7; TRBD2 aligns across 7 bases. Germline V gene lookup returns CDR1 KGHDR and CDR2 SFDVKD. V was clipped by 3 bases and J by 3 bases; unmatched bases: 13. This CDR3 has 17 residues. The CDR3 reads CATSDLHGERGSYEQYV. The CDR3 nucleotides read TGTGCCACCAGTGATCTCCATGGGGAGCGGGGAAGCTACGAGCAGTACGTC.

This sequence joins TRBV29-1 and TRBJ1-1; TRBD1 is a possible D gene (5 bases). Germline V gene data show CDR1 as SQVTM and CDR2 as ANQGSEA. The V gene lost 6 bases and the J gene lost 1 base, with 18 bases spanning the gap. The CDR3 spans 15 residues. The CDR3: CSVHVMGPQNTEAFF. CDR3 coding DNA: TGCAGCGTGCACGTCATGGGACCCCAGAACACTGAAGCTTTCTTT.

The J gene is TRBJ2-3, the V gene TRBV12-3 or TRBV12-4, with D possibly matching TRBD1 (5 bases). Gene TRBJ1-5 matches the end of the DNA better, so the J call may be wrong. This CDR3 region has 15 residues. CDR3 DNA sequence: TGTGCCAGCAAAAGAGGGACTTCGGGCACAGATACGCAGCATTTT. This encodes CASKRGTSGTDTQHF.

The rearrangement links TRBV12-3 or TRBV12-4 to TRBJ2-2; D is ambiguous. This CDR3 region has 12 residues. The ends were cut back, 6 bases at V and 6 bases at J, with 8 bases in the middle. The DNA for the CDR3 is TGTGCCAGCAGAAACCCCCCCGGGGAGCTGTTTTTT. Protein sequence: CASRNPPGELFF.

V gene TRBV6-1 combines with J gene TRBJ2-3, with D maybe TRBD1 (6 bases). Trimming removed 6 bases from V and 2 bases from J, with 12 bases in between. Looked up from germline, CDR1 is MNHNS and CDR2 is SASEGT. CDR3 length: 14 amino acids. The CDR3 nucleotides are TGTGCCAGCAGGGGTGGGGGCTTCACAGATACGCAGTATTTT. Its translation is CASRGGGFTDTQYF.

This clonotype was seen a single time. V gene TRBV6-5 combines with J gene TRBJ2-1; D gene uncertain. V lost 8 bases, J lost 9 bases, and 17 bases lay in between. Germline V gene sequence: CDR1 MNHEY, CDR2 SVGAGI. The CDR3 spans 13 residues. CDR3 sequence reads: CASGGAVSGEQFF. The CDR3 nucleotides are TGTGCCAGCGGCGGCGCAGTGTCGGGTGAGCAGTTCTTC.

The J gene is TRBJ2-3, the V gene TRBV29-1; 9 bases map to TRBD2. V lost 5 bases and J lost 4; bases outside the gene matches: 7. The germline gives CDR1 SQVTM, CDR2 ANQGSEA. This CDR3 comprises 14 residues. The CDR3 DNA follows: TGCAGCGTTAATAGCGGGGGACTCCCAGATACGCAGTATTTT. This translates into CSVNSGGLPDTQYF.

The rearrangement joins TRBV6-1 to TRBJ2-5, with no clear D. The CDR3 covers 12 residues. Germline V gene data show CDR1 as MNHNS and CDR2 as SASEGT. V lost 8 bases, J lost 5 bases, and 12 bases lay in between. The CDR3 spells CASFGEDETQYF. The CDR3 DNA follows: TGTGCCAGCTTTGGAGAGGATGAGACCCAGTACTTC.

In its sample, this clonotype was seen a few times. The chain links TRBV3-1 to TRBJ2-2, with 7 positions matching TRBD2. This CDR3 spans 17 amino acids. Germline CDR1 reads LGHDT; CDR2 reads YNNKEL (reference sequence). After removal of 7 bases from V and 2 bases from J, the junction contained 13 bases not matched to a gene. The CDR3 region is CASTHGASGGNTGELFF. CDR3 nucleotide sequence: TGTGCCAGCACCCATGGGGCTAGCGGAGGAAACACCGGGGAGCTGTTTTTT.

This clonotype was detected a few times. The rearrangement uses TRBV15 and TRBJ2-1; the match to TRBD2 covers 8 bases. V was pared by 1 base and J by 2 bases, with 7 bases of the junction left unmatched. The CDR3 runs to 17 residues. Germline V gives CDR1 LNHNV, CDR2 YYDKDF (reference sequence). CDR3 nucleotides: TGTGCCACCAGCAGAGCCCAACTAGCGGACCCCTACAATGAGCAGTTCTTC. It yields the protein CATSRAQLADPYNEQFF.

The chain uses TRBV4-2 and TRBJ1-2; 8 positions agree with TRBD1. This CDR3 spans 16 amino acids. V shed 0 bases, J shed 6 bases, and the junction held 9 bases outside the gene matches. Germline CDR1 reads LGHNA; CDR2 reads YNFKEQ. The CDR3 sequence: CASSQDPDRVEHGYTF. As DNA, the CDR3 is TGTGCCAGCAGCCAAGACCCGGACAGGGTAGAGCATGGCTACACCTTC.

J is TRBJ2-1 and V is TRBV18; D is possibly TRBD2 (6 bases). Between the trimmed V and J ends, which lost 0 bases and 4 bases, there was a span of 10 bases. The CDR3 is 15 amino acids. Germline-derived CDR1 and CDR2 are KGHSH and LQKENI. The CDR3 DNA is TGTGCCAGCTCACCACCTGCTAGCGAATACAATGAGCAGTTCTTC. Translation: CASSPPASEYNEQFF.

V usage is TRBV6-2 or TRBV6-3 and J usage is TRBJ1-6; D gene uncertain. This CDR3 is 15 amino acids long. The germline gives CDR1 MNHEY, CDR2 SVGEGT. V was shortened by 4 bases and J by 10 bases, with 17 bases between the two germline ends. In DNA form, the CDR3 reads TGTGCCAGCAGTTTCCGGACGGTGTTTGGGTCACCCCTCCACTTT. Its protein product is CASSFRTVFGSPLHF.

This clonotype has more than one count but fewer than ten. The chain couples TRBV6-6 to TRBJ2-3, with 7 bases lining up with TRBD1. CDR3 length equals 14 residues. V was clipped by 7 bases and J by 0 bases; unmatched bases: 4. Germline-derived CDR1 and CDR2 are MNHNY and SVGAGI (reference sequence). The CDR3, as DNA: TGTGCCAGCACTGACAGGGCAAGCACAGATACGCAGTATTTT. Translating gives CASTDRASTDTQYF.

At least ten counts were recorded for this clonotype. The rearrangement joins TRBV28 to TRBJ2-5; D unresolved. The CDR3 contains 11 residues. In germline, CDR1 is MDHEN, CDR2 SYDVKM. V shed 3 bases and J shed 4 bases, with 3 bases lying between them. CDR3 residues: CASSFGETQYF. The CDR3 DNA is TGTGCCAGCAGTTTCGGAGAGACCCAGTACTTC. The full variable domain, its missing parts supplied by reference TRBV28 and TRBJ2-5, is DVKVTQSSRYLVKRTGEKVFLECVQDMDHENMFWYRQDPGLGLRLIYFSYDVKMKEKGDIPEGYSVSREKKERFSLILESASTNQTSMYLCASSFGETQYFGPGTRLLVL.